The 28 T cell receptor beta chains listed next were all sequenced from one sample in a study of T-cell memory formation after mild COVID-19. TCRdb re-derived calls from the 5' RACE reads in MiXCR, one entry per CDR3 protein. The table shows almost 550,000 distinct CDR3 sequences, with around 21% occurring only once. Sequenced sample: PBMCs or a T cell subset sorted from them (not recorded which). The origin of the receptors is an adult woman who had mild COVID-19 (a few samples of this study predate the infection). Cell type and time point are not known.

The chain joins TRBV12-3 or TRBV12-4 to TRBJ2-7; no clear D. The CDR3 is 14 residues long. V dropped 7 bases and J dropped 2 bases, with 15 bases sitting between them. CDR3 sequence reads: CASINRSRPYEQYF. DNA for the CDR3: TGTGCCAGCATTAACCGGAGCAGGCCCTACGAGCAGTACTTC.

V is TRBV7-6 and J is TRBJ2-5; D is uncertain. In germline, CDR1 is SGHVS, CDR2 FNYEAQ. The V gene lost 0 bases and the J gene lost 5 bases, with 19 bases spanning the gap. This CDR3 is 17 amino acids long. CDR3 DNA sequence: TGTGCCAGCAGCTTAGCGAACGGTTTCAGTCAGATGGAGACCCAGTACTTC. It codes for CASSLANGFSQMETQYF.

This clonotype showed up just a few times. The rearrangement joins TRBV4-1 to TRBJ2-7, with 10 nucleotides matching TRBD2. This CDR3 comprises 15 residues. Germline values: CDR1 MGHRA, CDR2 YSYEKL. Trimming took 2 bases from V and 7 from J; bases not matched to a gene: 8. CDR3 in amino acids: CASSQTLAGVGEQYF. CDR3 DNA: TGCGCCAGCAGCCAAACCCTAGCGGGAGTGGGGGAGCAGTACTTC.

The chain has TRBV5-1 and TRBJ2-3; TRBD2 aligns across 10 bases. CDR3 length equals 16 residues. Germline V lookup: CDR1 SGHRS, CDR2 YFSETQ. With V trimmed by 0 bases and J by 4 bases, 5 bases remained unmatched. This chain's CDR3 is CASSLDSGGWPDTQYF. DNA for the CDR3: TGCGCCAGCAGCTTGGATAGCGGGGGGTGGCCAGATACGCAGTATTTT.

This clonotype was detected many times. V gene TRBV7-9 combines with J gene TRBJ2-7; 10 positions agree with TRBD1. After removal of 5 bases from V and 12 bases from J, the junction contained 7 bases not matched to a gene. Germline values: CDR1 SEHNR, CDR2 FQNEAQ (reference sequence). The CDR3 runs to 12 residues. The CDR3 bases are TGTGCCAGCAGCCGGGACAGGGGTAGCGTGTACTTC. The encoded protein is CASSRDRGSVYF.

The chain employs TRBV7-2 and TRBJ2-7; 8 bases line up with TRBD2. The CDR3 totals 16 residues. Germline trimming cut 0 bases from V and 0 bases from J; bases unmatched to any gene: 4. The germline CDR1 and CDR2 sequences are SGHTA and FQGNSA. The CDR3 sequence is CASSLATGGSSYEQYF. CDR3 sequence (DNA): TGTGCCAGCAGCTTAGCCACGGGGGGGAGCTCCTACGAGCAGTACTTC. Full variable domain (outside the CDR3, taken from reference TRBV7-2 and TRBJ2-7): GAGVSQSPSNKVTEKGKDVELRCDPISGHTALYWYRQSLGQGLEFLIYFQGNSAPDKSGLPSDRFSAERTGGSVSTLTIQRTQQEDSAVYLCASSLATGGSSYEQYFGPGTRLTVT.

This clonotype was seen only a few times. The rearrangement joins TRBV5-1 to TRBJ2-1; 11 nucleotides agree with TRBD1. V lost 2 bases to trimming and J lost 7 bases; unmatched junction nucleotides: 5. Germline assignment: CDR1 SGHRS and CDR2 YFSETQ. CDR3 length: 15 amino acids. The CDR3 sequence: CASSFGQGASNEQFF. The CDR3 DNA reads as TGCGCCAGCAGCTTCGGACAGGGGGCATCAAATGAGCAGTTCTTC.

This clonotype turned up a few times. The gene calls are TRBV5-1 and TRBJ1-1; TRBD1 agrees at 7 bases. Germline values: CDR1 SGHRS, CDR2 YFSETQ. This CDR3 is 16 amino acids long. V was clipped by 0 bases and J by 5 bases; unmatched bases: 10. This CDR3 is CASSLEGANVGTEAFF. CDR3 sequence (DNA): TGCGCCAGCAGCTTGGAGGGGGCAAATGTGGGTACTGAAGCTTTCTTT.

This clonotype was seen a few times. This rearrangement joins TRBV12-3 or TRBV12-4 to TRBJ1-2; TRBD1 matches at 8 bases. The V segment lost 5 bases and the J segment 0 bases; nucleotides outside the gene matches: 5. The CDR3 runs to 15 residues. The CDR3 DNA reads TGTGCCAGCAGTCCGTCGGGACAGGCTAACTATGGCTACACCTTC. It specifies CASSPSGQANYGYTF.

This clonotype occurred a few times. The chain joins TRBV11-2 to TRBJ2-7; 7 bases agree with TRBD1. The germline gives CDR1 SGHAT, CDR2 FQNNGV. The ends lost 3 bases at V and 2 bases at J; junction bases unmatched: 4. The CDR3 has 14 residues. The DNA of the CDR3 is TGTGCCAGCAGCTTCGACAGGGCTACCTACGAGCAGTACTTC. This gives the protein CASSFDRATYEQYF.

In DNA, the CDR3 is TGTGCCAGCAGCCACGGGACTAGCGGGACGAATGAGCAGTTCTTC. It yields the protein CASSHGTSGTNEQFF. The chain joins TRBV9 to TRBJ2-1, with 13 positions matching TRBD2. The V segment lost 4 bases and the J segment 7 bases; nucleotides outside the gene matches: 5. The CDR3 totals 15 residues. Germline CDR1 SGDLS, CDR2 YYNGEE.

The sample holds a few counts of this clonotype. V and J are TRBV7-9 and TRBJ2-1; D possibly corresponds to TRBD1 (6 bases). The CDR3 is 15 residues long. Germline CDR1 is SEHNR and CDR2 is FQNEAQ (reference sequence). Trimming pared 6 bases from V and 1 base from J, leaving 13 bases between. The CDR3 DNA follows: TGTGCCAGCAGGAGTCAGGGGATGTCCTACAATGAGCAGTTCTTC. This encodes CASRSQGMSYNEQFF.

In this sample, this clonotype turned up a few times. V and J are TRBV7-9 and TRBJ2-1; 9 bases agree with TRBD2. V lost 1 base, J lost 5 bases, and 12 bases stayed unmatched. The CDR3 covers 18 residues. CDR1 and CDR2 from the germline V gene are SEHNR and FQNEAQ (reference sequence). CDR3 in amino acids: CASSLEPLRLAGNNEQFF. The CDR3 nucleotides are TGTGCCAGCAGCTTAGAACCATTACGGCTAGCGGGGAACAATGAGCAGTTCTTC.

This clonotype was detected a few times. This chain uses TRBV29-1 with TRBJ2-1; D uncertain. Looked up from germline, CDR1 is SQVTM and CDR2 is ANQGSEA. This CDR3 has 9 residues. With 3 bases removed from V and 6 bases from J, the gap between germline ends came to 0 bases. CDR3 loop: CSVDNEQFF. Here the CDR3 DNA reads TGCAGCGTTGACAATGAGCAGTTCTTC.

The chain uses TRBV24-1 and TRBJ2-7; 11 nucleotides match TRBD1. The CDR3 is 16 residues long. The junction had 10 bases not matched to a gene; V was cut back by 7 bases and J by 3 bases. Germline V lookup: CDR1 KGHDR, CDR2 SFDVKD. In DNA form, the CDR3 reads TGTGCCACCAGCGCGAGAACCGGGACAGGGGGCTACGAGCAGTACTTC. It yields the protein CATSARTGTGGYEQYF.

This clonotype showed up just a few times. The V call is TRBV20-1, the J call TRBJ2-7, with TRBD2 matching 7 bases. The CDR3 totals 12 residues. Germline values: CDR1 DFQATT, CDR2 SNEGSKA (reference sequence). The ends lost 6 bases at V and 5 bases at J; junction bases unmatched: 7. CDR3 protein: CSAKTSFHEQYF. CDR3 DNA: TGCAGTGCCAAGACTAGCTTCCACGAGCAGTACTTC.

CDR3 residues: CASRPSPGGIEAFF. The CDR3 nucleotides are TGTGCCAGCAGACCATCCCCTGGAGGGATTGAAGCTTTCTTT. This rearrangement joins TRBV27 to TRBJ1-1; unclear D gene. The CDR3 sequence is 14 residues long. Looked up from germline, CDR1 is MNHEY and CDR2 is SMNVEV (reference sequence). V gave up 6 bases and J gave up 7 bases, with 18 bases separating them.

This clonotype was observed a few times. The V and J genes are TRBV5-1 and TRBJ2-5, with 8 positions matching TRBD2. Germline V lookup: CDR1 SGHRS, CDR2 YFSETQ. J lost 3 bases, V lost 5 bases, and 3 bases had no gene match. The CDR3 is 13 amino acids. CDR3 DNA sequence: TGCGCCAGCAGGCGGGGGGTTGAAGAGACCCAGTACTTC. This sequence encodes CASRRGVEETQYF.

This clonotype was observed a few times. J is TRBJ2-1 and V is TRBV12-3 or TRBV12-4; D is possibly TRBD2 (6 bases). The CDR3 is 13 residues long. Trimming shortened V by 6 bases and J by 7 bases, and 13 bases separated the two germline ends. The CDR3 DNA is TGTGCCAGCAGCCGGGACTTGCCTAATGAGCAGTTCTTC. It yields the protein CASSRDLPNEQFF.

This chain joins TRBV14 and TRBJ2-7; D remains unclear. Germline V lookup: CDR1 SGHDN, CDR2 FVKESK. Trimming stripped 4 bases from V and 0 bases from J, with 25 bases between. The CDR3 sequence is 19 residues long. The CDR3: CASSLAEKGITASSYEQYF. In DNA form, the CDR3 reads TGTGCCAGCAGCCTCGCCGAAAAGGGAATTACTGCCAGCTCCTACGAGCAGTACTTC.

Worth noting for this clonotype: A much larger clone lies a single base off, so this may be a read error. The chain carries TRBV24-1 and TRBJ1-1; no clear D gene. The V and J ends lost 2 bases and 4 bases respectively, with 4 bases between them. Germline CDR1 is KGHDR and CDR2 is SFDVKD. The CDR3 sequence is 12 residues long. The CDR3, as DNA: TGTGCCACCAGTGATTGGGGCACTGAAGCTTTCTTT. It translates to CATSDWGTEAFF.

This clonotype has more than one count but fewer than ten. This sequence joins TRBV7-2 and TRBJ2-5; D might be TRBD2 (6 bases). The CDR3 loop spans 15 amino acids. V lost 5 bases, J lost 5 bases, and 18 bases lay in between. Germline CDR1 SGHTA, CDR2 FQGNSA. The CDR3 loop reads CASSPVVGGRETQYF. In nucleotides, the CDR3 is TGTGCCAGCAGCCCTGTGGTGGGGGGTCGGGAGACCCAGTACTTC. Complete variable domain (other parts from reference TRBV7-2 and TRBJ2-5): GAGVSQSPSNKVTEKGKDVELRCDPISGHTALYWYRQSLGQGLEFLIYFQGNSAPDKSGLPSDRFSAERTGGSVSTLTIQRTQQEDSAVYLCASSPVVGGRETQYFGPGTRLLVL.

The chain has TRBV25-1 and TRBJ2-7; D is ambiguous. Germline assignment: CDR1 MGHDK and CDR2 SYGVNS. The CDR3 consists of 12 residues. V dropped 8 bases and J dropped 1 base, with 9 bases sitting between them. This chain's CDR3 is CASHGPSYEQYF. For the CDR3, the DNA is TGTGCCAGCCACGGACCTTCCTACGAGCAGTACTTC.

The chain couples TRBV12-3 or TRBV12-4 to TRBJ1-1; 10 bases are shared with TRBD1. The V segment lost 3 bases and the J segment 0 bases; nucleotides outside the gene matches: 7. The CDR3 runs 17 residues. The CDR3 nucleotides read TGTGCCAGCAGTTTTGCCGGGACAGGGGCCCTGAACACTGAAGCTTTCTTT. Translation gives CASSFAGTGALNTEAFF.

This clonotype occurred a few times. This sequence joins TRBV7-9 and TRBJ2-3; D is perhaps TRBD2 (5 bases). Germline V gives CDR1 SEHNR, CDR2 FQNEAQ (reference sequence). Trimming left V 4 bases short and J 6 bases short, with 8 bases between. The CDR3 runs to 12 residues. CDR3 sequence reads: CASSYQRDTQYF. In DNA form, the CDR3 reads TGTGCCAGCAGCTACCAGCGGGATACGCAGTATTTT.

J is TRBJ2-1 and V is TRBV30, with D tentatively TRBD1 or TRBD2 (5 bases each). Per germline, CDR1 GTSNPN and CDR2 SVGIG (reference sequence). The V and J ends lost 0 bases and 8 bases respectively, with 11 bases between them. This CDR3 contains 13 residues. CDR3 residues: CAWSVIGTDEQFF. The CDR3 region has the DNA TGTGCCTGGAGTGTAATAGGGACGGATGAGCAGTTCTTC.

This chain joins TRBV27 and TRBJ2-4; D is possibly TRBD1 or TRBD2 (5 bases each). Trimming pared 5 bases from V and 6 bases from J, leaving 20 bases between. The CDR3 has 16 amino acids. Germline assignment: CDR1 MNHEY and CDR2 SMNVEV (reference sequence). The CDR3 bases are TGTGCCAGCAGTCCACAGACCGGGACGGGACGAAACATTCAGTACTTC. Amino acids: CASSPQTGTGRNIQYF.

V usage is TRBV6-6 and J usage is TRBJ2-7; no definite D call. V was pared by 0 bases and J by 4 bases, with 10 bases between. This CDR3 contains 14 residues. The germline CDR1 and CDR2 sequences are MNHNY and SVGAGI (reference sequence). CDR3 coding DNA: TGTGCCAGCAGTTACTCCAGGACGGCGTACGAGCAGTACTTC. Encoded protein: CASSYSRTAYEQYF.